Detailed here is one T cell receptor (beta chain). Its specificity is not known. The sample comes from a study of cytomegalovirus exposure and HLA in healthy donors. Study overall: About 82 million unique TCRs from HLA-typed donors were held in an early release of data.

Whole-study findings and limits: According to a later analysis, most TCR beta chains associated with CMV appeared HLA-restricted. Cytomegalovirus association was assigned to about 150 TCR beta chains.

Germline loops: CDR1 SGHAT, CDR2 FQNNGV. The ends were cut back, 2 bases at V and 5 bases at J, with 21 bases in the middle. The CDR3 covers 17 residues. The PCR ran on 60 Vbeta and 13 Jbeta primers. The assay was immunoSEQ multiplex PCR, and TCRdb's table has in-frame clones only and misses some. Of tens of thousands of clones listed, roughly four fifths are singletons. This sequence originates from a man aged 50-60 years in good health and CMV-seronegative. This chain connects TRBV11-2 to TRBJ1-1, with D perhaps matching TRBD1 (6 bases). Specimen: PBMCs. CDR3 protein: CASSLIRRQVRGTEAFF. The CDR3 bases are TGTGCCAGCAGCTTAATCCGCCGACAGGTGAGAGGTACTGAAGCTTTCTTT.